This T cell receptor (beta chain) was captured by sequencing in a study of T cell changes during pregnancy in multiple sclerosis. Trimming took 3 bases from V and 4 from J; bases not matched to a gene: 12. Germline V lookup: CDR1 MNHEY, CDR2 SMNVEV (reference sequence). The CDR3 sequence is 17 residues long. Only in-frame clones appear in the TCRdb table, and some are missing; sequencing was by immunoSEQ multiplex PCR. The data contain around 99,000 clones, under 95% of them singletons. The gene calls are TRBV27 and TRBJ1-1; the match to TRBD1 covers 9 bases. The source material was peripheral blood, sampled in the third trimester of pregnancy. The clonotype comes from a female donor in good health, enrolled as a control in a pregnancy study. For the CDR3, the DNA is TGTGCCAGCAGTTTGCATATTCGGACAGGGGTTGGCACTGAAGCTTTCTTT. This gives the protein CASSLHIRTGVGTEAFF.